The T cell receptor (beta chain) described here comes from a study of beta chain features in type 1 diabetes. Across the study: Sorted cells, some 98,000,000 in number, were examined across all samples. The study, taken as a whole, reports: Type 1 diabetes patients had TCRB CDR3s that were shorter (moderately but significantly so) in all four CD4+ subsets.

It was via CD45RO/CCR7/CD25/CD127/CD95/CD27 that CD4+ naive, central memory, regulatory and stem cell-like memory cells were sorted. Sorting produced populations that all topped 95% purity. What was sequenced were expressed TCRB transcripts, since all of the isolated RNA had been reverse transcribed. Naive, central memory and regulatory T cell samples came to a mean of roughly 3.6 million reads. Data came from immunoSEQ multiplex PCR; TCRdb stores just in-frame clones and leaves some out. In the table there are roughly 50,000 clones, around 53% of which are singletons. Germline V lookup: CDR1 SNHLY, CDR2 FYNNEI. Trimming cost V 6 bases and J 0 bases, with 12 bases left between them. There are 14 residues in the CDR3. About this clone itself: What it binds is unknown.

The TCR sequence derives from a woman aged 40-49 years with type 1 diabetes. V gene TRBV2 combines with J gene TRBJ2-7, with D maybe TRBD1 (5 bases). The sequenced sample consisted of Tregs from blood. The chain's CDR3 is CASRFGANSYEQYF. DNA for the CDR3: TGTGCCAGCAGGTTTGGGGCAAACTCCTACGAGCAGTACTTC.